The present T cell receptor beta chain was sequenced within a study of blood T cell repertoires in COVID-19. This clone came up once. Profiling relied on immunoSEQ multiplex PCR, and the TCRdb table lists in-frame clones only, not all of them. The sample yields around 340,000 clones, roughly 86% seen once. Participants, roughly 18 to 89 years old, spanned 24 US areas. Assignment of participants to cohorts was predicated upon participant-reported clinical history. The origin of this receptor is a woman aged 25 to 39 who had been exposed to COVID-19. Input material: PBMCs or T cells enriched from blood (not recorded which).

This chain's CDR3 is CASISGGSNEQFF. CDR3 in DNA: TGTGCCAGCATCAGCGGGGGGAGCAATGAGCAGTTCTTC. This rearrangement joins TRBV2 to TRBJ2-1, with TRBD2 identical over 9 bases. The CDR3 consists of 13 residues. The V segment lost 7 bases and the J segment 6 bases; nucleotides outside the gene matches: 4. Germline loops: CDR1 SNHLY, CDR2 FYNNEI.